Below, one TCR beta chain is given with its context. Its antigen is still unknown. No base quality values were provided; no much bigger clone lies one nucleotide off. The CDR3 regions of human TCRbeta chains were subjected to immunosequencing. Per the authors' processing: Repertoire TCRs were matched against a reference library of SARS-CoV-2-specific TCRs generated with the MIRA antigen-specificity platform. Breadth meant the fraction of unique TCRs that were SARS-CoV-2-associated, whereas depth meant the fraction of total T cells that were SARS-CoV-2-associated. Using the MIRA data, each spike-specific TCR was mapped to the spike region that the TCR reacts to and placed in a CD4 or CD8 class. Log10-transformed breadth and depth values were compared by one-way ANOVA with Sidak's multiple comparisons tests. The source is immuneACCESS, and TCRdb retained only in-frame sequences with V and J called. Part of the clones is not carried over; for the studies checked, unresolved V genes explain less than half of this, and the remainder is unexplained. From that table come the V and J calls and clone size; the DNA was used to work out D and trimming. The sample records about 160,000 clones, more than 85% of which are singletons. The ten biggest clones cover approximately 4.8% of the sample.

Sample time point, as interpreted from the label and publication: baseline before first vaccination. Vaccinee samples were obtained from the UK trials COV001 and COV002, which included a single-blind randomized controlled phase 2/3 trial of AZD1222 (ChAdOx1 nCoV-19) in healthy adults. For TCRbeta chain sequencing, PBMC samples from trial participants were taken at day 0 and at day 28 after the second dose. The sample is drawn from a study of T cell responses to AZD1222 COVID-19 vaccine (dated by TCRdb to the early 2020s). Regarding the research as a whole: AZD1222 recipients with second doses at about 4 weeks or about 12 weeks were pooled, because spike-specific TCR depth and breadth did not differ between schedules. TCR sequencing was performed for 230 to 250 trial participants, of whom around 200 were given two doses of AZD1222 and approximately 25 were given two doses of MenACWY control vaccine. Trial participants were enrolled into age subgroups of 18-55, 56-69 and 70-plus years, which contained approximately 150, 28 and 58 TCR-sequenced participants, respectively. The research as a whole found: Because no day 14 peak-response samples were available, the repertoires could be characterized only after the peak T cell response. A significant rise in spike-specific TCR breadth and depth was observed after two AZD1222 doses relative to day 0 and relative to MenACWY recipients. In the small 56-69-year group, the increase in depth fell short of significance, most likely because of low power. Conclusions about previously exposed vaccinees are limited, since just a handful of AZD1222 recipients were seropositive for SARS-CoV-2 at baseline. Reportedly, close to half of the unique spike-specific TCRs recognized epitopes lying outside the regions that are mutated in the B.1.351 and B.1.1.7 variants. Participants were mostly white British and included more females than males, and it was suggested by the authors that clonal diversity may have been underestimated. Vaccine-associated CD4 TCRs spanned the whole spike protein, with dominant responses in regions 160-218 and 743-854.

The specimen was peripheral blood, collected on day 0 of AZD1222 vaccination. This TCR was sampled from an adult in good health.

The CDR3 region has the sequence CASSSTGTGGLPLHF. The DNA is as follows: TGTGCCAGCAGCTCGACCGGGACAGGGGGGTTACCCCTCCACTTT. The chain was built from TRBV7-2 and TRBJ1-6, with 11 bases in between that match TRBD1. Trimming leaves V shorter by 4 bases and J shorter by 12 bases, with the junction holding 8 bases beyond the gene matches. Measured from the cysteine to the phenylalanine, the CDR3 is 15 residues long. Only CDR3 DNA is held: 45 bases, read in frame from base 1. Based on the germline V gene, the CDR1 and CDR2 sequences are SGHTA and FQGNSA.